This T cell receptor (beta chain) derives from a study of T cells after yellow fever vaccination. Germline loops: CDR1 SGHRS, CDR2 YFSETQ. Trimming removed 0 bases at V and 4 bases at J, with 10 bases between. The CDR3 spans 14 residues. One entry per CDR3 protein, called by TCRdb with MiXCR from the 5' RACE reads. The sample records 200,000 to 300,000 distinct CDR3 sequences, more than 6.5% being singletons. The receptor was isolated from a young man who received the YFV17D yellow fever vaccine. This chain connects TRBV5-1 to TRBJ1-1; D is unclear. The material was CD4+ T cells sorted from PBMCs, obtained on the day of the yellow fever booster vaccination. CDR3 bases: TGCGCCAGCAGCTTGGCGGGGTTTCTCACTGAAGCTTTCTTT. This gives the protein CASSLAGFLTEAFF.